The TCR beta chain described here comes from a study of beta chain features in type 1 diabetes. CDR1 is MNHNY and CDR2 is SVGAGI in the germline V gene (reference sequence). J was trimmed by 6 bases and V by 6 bases; bases with no gene match: 9. The CDR3 loop spans 15 amino acids. Markers CD45RO/CCR7/CD25/CD127/CD95/CD27 served to sort CD4+ naive, central memory, regulatory and stem cell-like memory cells. General study findings and limits: Insertions at VDJ junctions were less frequent in type 1 diabetes patients. These patients also deleted more nucleotides at the same junctions.

In its sample, this clone was seen a few times. Its antigen is not identified. The study reverse transcribed the entire isolated RNA, so it sequenced expressed TCRB transcripts. Here immunoSEQ multiplex PCR was the method, and the copy in TCRdb shows in-frame clones only, minus some. The sample carries roughly 330,000 clones, approximately 10% recorded once. The rearrangement joins TRBV6-6 to TRBJ2-1; 9 nucleotides align to TRBD1. This receptor was obtained from a woman between 25 and 40 years old in good health. Material: naive CD4+ T cells from blood. This CDR3 is CASSSLDRGSNEQFF. CDR3 in DNA: TGTGCCAGCAGCTCTCTCGACAGGGGGTCCAATGAGCAGTTCTTC.